This TCR beta chain was obtained from a study of CD8+ T cells in alopecia areata. Study-wide context: Donors of skin were C3H/HeJ mice aged roughly 6-13 months with spontaneous alopecia, and recipients were approximately 7-11-week-old female C3H/HeJ mice. Study-wide results and caveats: Lesional scalp exceeded normal scalp in clonality, especially in alopecia totalis/universalis. In scalp samples, resident alphabeta T cells of normal skin are also sequenced.

TCR sequencing used cDNA made by reverse transcription of extracted RNA. Assay: immunoSEQ multiplex PCR; the TCRdb copy retains only in-frame clones and omits some. The sample shows 90,000 to 130,000 clones, none of them appearing just once. This clone was detected only a few times. Antigen unknown. Gene names denote mouse genes. The missing CDR3 end, 4 residues past where the read stops, is filled in from the germline J gene. Germline V gives CDR1 NNHDY, CDR2 SYVADS. Trimming removed 0 bases at V and 4 bases at J, with 10 bases between. This CDR3 spans 15 amino acids. This clonotype was sampled from a C3H/HeJ mouse with alopecia areata. The mouse line has the MHC haplotype H2-k. V and J are TRBV13-3 and TRBJ2-2, with D perhaps matching TRBD1 (7 bases). Sequencing was carried out using lesional skin. CDR3 in amino acids: CASSDARGRTGQLYF. The sequenced part of the CDR3 DNA is TGTGCCAGCAGTGATGCGAGGGGGCGCACCGGG.